This T cell receptor (beta chain) was sequenced in a study of cytomegalovirus exposure and HLA in healthy donors (dated by TCRdb to about 2017). A note on the overall study: According to an earlier analysis of around 600 of the donors, 150 million to 200 million T cells yielded approximately 120 million unique TCR beta sequences and roughly 280 Gb of sequence data. Every repertoire in the discovery cohort had been generated on one and the same sequencing platform. In a later genetic analysis, genome-wide SNP genotypes for about 60% of the 666 donors were used, and that subset was treated as a discovery cohort. Of the roughly 400 genotyped donors, approximately 80% fell in the genetic ancestry cluster associated with self-reported Caucasian donors. To study patterns of TCR occurrence, a later analysis re-analyzed previously published TCR beta repertoires from 550 to 800 donors and added high-resolution HLA genotyping. Among about 400 genotyped donors of the cohort, an average of around 220,000 unique TCR beta nucleotide sequences was sequenced per donor, of which about 19% were non-productive. The T cell repertoires of some 670 subjects were profiled by immunosequencing and related to cytomegalovirus serostatus. The study aimed to test whether cataloging public T cell receptors could reveal signatures of past pathogen exposure. Class I and class II HLA loci were covered by the typing at four-digit resolution. Donor age, sex, ethnicity and CMV serostatus were compiled alongside the repertoire data. An earlier analysis of fewer than 750 of the donors used high-throughput TCR beta sequencing to judge whether each TCR beta V gene segment behaved as functional or pseudogenic. A handful of DR-DQ haplotypes were handled as single units for association and clustering because linkage in the cohort was strong. The number of donors typed differed by locus, with roughly 629-640 for A, B, C, DRB1 and DQB1, roughly 520 for DQA1, about 610 for DPA1, and around 450 for DPB1. In the later analysis, no new phenotypic data were used to find candidate immune exposures; instead, reliance was placed on TCR beta sequences and their occurrence across donors. To predict cytomegalovirus infection status, the study combined high-throughput TCR immunosequencing, statistical association of individual TCRs with disease status, and machine learning. In addition to the first cohort of several hundred subjects, a separate validation cohort of some 120 different subjects was used. An early release that covered about 640 HLA-typed donors contained about 290 gigabases of sequencing data and around 80 million unique TCR sequences.

The full study reports these points: According to a later analysis, parvovirus B19, influenza, CMV and Epstein-Barr virus appeared linked to several top co-occurrence clusters. The classifier was reported to diagnose cytomegalovirus status with high specificity and sensitivity in both the original cohort and the validation cohort. Some IMGT-functional V segments, including TRBV6-2 and TRBV6-3, could not be distinguished by the 87-base-pair reads and were therefore excluded. In a later genetic analysis, a missense DCLRE1C variant was associated with V-gene and J-gene trimming of TCR beta chains, and the association was replicated in an independent cohort. Only TCR beta chains were sequenced in this cohort, and the absence of alpha or paired-chain data limited detectable features. A further reported finding was that TCR beta sequences accurately predicted the HLA-A and HLA-B alleles for most subjects in the first cohort. Compared with the approximately 700-donor mean, donors in an Asian-associated ancestry cluster had fewer N-insertions in productive TCRs, according to a later genetic analysis. In the study, 150 to 200 TCR beta chains were listed as associated with cytomegalovirus. Strong co-occurrence of HLA alleles, especially DR and DQ, made assigning TCR associations to individual alleles difficult. According to a later analysis, TCR association rates differed among HLA loci, with DRB1 alleles showing the most associated TCRs and HLA-C alleles showing the fewest. Sequencing depth was assumed to be roughly uniform across donors in the presence/absence analyses, though that assumption may not hold. At a false discovery rate of 0.05, a later analysis linked under 20,000 TCR beta sequences to specific HLA alleles. Because counts were too low, approximately 15 rarely observed V segments, including chromosome 9 orphons, were excluded from the earlier analysis of around 590 of the donors. In a later analysis, HLA-associated TCR beta chains showed more clonal expansion and lower generation probabilities than non-associated chains that were equally common. CMV serostatus was the only immune exposure information available for the cohort. While some public TCRs were present in many individuals, most TCR sequences turned up only very rarely across donors. In vitro tests confirmed that three of the cytomegalovirus-associated TCR beta chains recognize cytomegalovirus antigens. Most CMV-associated TCR beta chains appeared to be HLA-restricted in a later analysis, and the HLA associations seemed to be driven largely by CMV exposure. HLA typing was unavailable for some donors at each locus, so association tests used only the typed subset. Linkage disequilibrium might explain the correlated functional status among segregating V segments, but an unknown experimental factor could not be ruled out. A group of highly shared sequence variants was considered likely to be a technical artifact of the sequencing pipeline. In an earlier analysis of 587 of the donors, most TCR beta V segments appeared in productive rearrangements about 87% or about 30% of the time, broadly matching IMGT annotations. It was suggested by the authors that the approach could potentially be generalized to other disease states and immunological phenotypes.

This clone was counted between two and nine times. The target of this receptor is not known. Base quality data are lacking; no much larger clone is found one base away. CDR1 and CDR2 are drawn from the germline V gene: SGHVS, FNYEAQ. V loses 3 bases at its end and J loses 4 bases; junction bases beyond the gene matches: 8. The CDR3 spans 15 residues, from the cysteine through the phenylalanine. Just the 45-base CDR3 DNA is kept, in frame starting at base 1. In total, approximately 610 healthy bone marrow donors made up the cohort. All cohort members were sampled while nominally healthy, although unrecorded immune exposures were likely present. The donor was CMV seronegative and belonged to the group of 380 or so seronegative cohort members. A peripheral blood sample was collected from each donor, and TCR beta sequencing was performed on peripheral blood mononuclear cells. The Qiagen DNeasy Blood Extraction Kit was used to extract genomic DNA from the blood cell samples.

The library came from the immunoSEQ multiplex PCR assay. The multiplex PCR relied on a mix of 60 forward primers for TCR Vbeta segments and 13 reverse primers for TCR Jbeta segments. Amplification of the CDR3 region of rearranged TCR beta genes was performed with a multiplex PCR assay on genomic DNA. Amplified TCR beta libraries were sequenced as 87-base-pair reads on the Illumina HiSeq System. The study's processing was this. A later analysis counted approximately 84 million unique TCR beta chains across the 670 or so repertoires, and roughly 10 million of these chains were shared by at least two donors. To remove PCR and sequencing errors, raw reads were error-corrected and collapsed into unique sequences using a nearest-neighbor algorithm that merged closely related sequences. V, D and J gene segments were assigned by aligning CDR3 sequences to IMGT reference sequences. For a sequence to be retained, a match of at least six nucleotides was required to both a V gene segment and a J gene segment. A rearrangement counted as productive if the CDR3 had no stop codons and remained in frame with V and J, and every other rearrangement counted as non-productive. Following IMGT convention, CDR3 was defined as the stretch from the second conserved V-encoded cysteine to the conserved J-encoded phenylalanine. Sequences without an unambiguous match to a single V gene segment were excluded from the earlier analysis of approximately 600 of the donors. An earlier analysis of fewer than 650 of the donors classified V segments as functional when productive rearrangements were above 56.7% and as segregating when the standard deviation between donors was above 5%. A statistical classification framework was built for diagnosing cytomegalovirus status from the catalog of TCR beta chain sequences. In a later analysis, V and J genes were assigned by comparing TCR nucleotide sequences against IMGT/GENE-DB human TR gene sequences. Using the TCRdist pipeline, a later analysis assigned CDR3 sequences along with most-parsimonious VDJ recombination scenarios. In a later analysis, each TCR beta chain was defined by its CDR3 amino acid sequence together with its V-gene family, and reads without a unique V-gene family were excluded. As a way to deal with suspected cross-contamination and a sequencing artifact, a later analysis dropped approximately 590 nucleotide sequences that were highly shared and had low generation probability. For each public chain, a later analysis derived a clonal expansion index from normalized ranks of inferred template counts within each repertoire. In a later analysis, generation probabilities were computed using a VDJ recombination model fitted to out-of-frame rearrangements, and the results were checked against IGoR. A later analysis scored TCR-TCR, TCR-HLA and TCR-CMV co-occurrence with hypergeometric tests, applying a repertoire-size bias correction to TCR pairs. False discovery rates were estimated in a later analysis by permuting HLA or CMV assignments 20 times. In a later analysis, co-occurring TCRs were grouped with DBSCAN, and TCRdist sequence similarity was added when clustering was performed within HLA-allele-positive subsets. For co-occurrence clustering, repertoires with fewer than 30,000 or more than 120,000 public chains were excluded, along with five repertoires with anomalous nucleotide sharing. Not all clones reach the TCRdb copy of this immuneACCESS table, which keeps in-frame sequences only. Checked studies attribute under half of the gap to unresolved V genes and leave the rest unexplained. V and J calls and clone size are those listed in that table; D and trimming were worked out from the DNA. Recorded for this sample are about 110,000 clones; approximately 58% of them occurred a single time. The ten most abundant clones make up 2% to 2.5% of the sample.

The rearrangement combines TRBV7-6 with TRBJ2-7, and 8 junctional nucleotides match TRBD1. This sequence originates from a woman aged 25 to 45 in good health and CMV-seronegative. The sequencing input was PBMCs. The CDR3 protein: CASSFDQGALYEQYF. The DNA is as follows: TGTGCCAGCAGCTTCGACCAGGGGGCCTTATACGAGCAGTACTTC.